The 3 T cell receptor beta chains given below trace back to one sample, sequenced in a study of cytomegalovirus exposure and HLA in healthy donors (dated by TCRdb to about 2017). The method behind the library was the immunoSEQ multiplex PCR assay. For the multiplex PCR, a mixture combining 60 forward primers for TCR Vbeta segments and 13 reverse primers for TCR Jbeta segments was used. The table comes from immuneACCESS by way of TCRdb, which keeps in-frame sequences with V and J called. Part of the clones is missing from these tables; in studies checked, under half for an unresolved V gene and the rest for unknown reasons. The sample table records 150,000 or so clones; roughly 72% of these occur just once. The ten top clones hold 2% to 2.5% of the sample. The sample comprised PBMCs. Receptor source: a man aged 25-45 years in good health and CMV-seronegative.

This clone was detected a few times. The chain links TRBV6-1 to TRBJ1-6; D not resolved. Trimming left V 1 base short and J 0 bases short, with 10 bases between. The CDR3 loop spans 17 amino acids. From germline, CDR1 is MNHNS and CDR2 SASEGT. CDR3 sequence reads: CASSEVGGSSYNSPLHF. In nucleotides, the CDR3 is TGTGCCAGCAGTGAAGTCGGAGGGAGCTCCTATAATTCACCCCTCCACTTT.

V is TRBV19 and J is TRBJ1-1; D unclear. Per the germline V gene, CDR1 is LNHDA and CDR2 is SQIVND (reference sequence). The CDR3 has 13 residues. Deletions cut 7 bases from V and 0 bases from J, with 9 bases between. CDR3 sequence reads: CASTSRVNTEAFF. The DNA for the CDR3 is TGTGCCAGTACCTCTCGGGTGAACACTGAAGCTTTCTTT.

V gene TRBV7-6 combines with J gene TRBJ1-4; no definite D call. The germline V and J ends were trimmed by 1 base and 5 bases, with 8 bases remaining between them. Germline V CDR1 and CDR2: SGHVS, FNYEAQ. This CDR3 comprises 14 residues. This chain's CDR3 is CASSLGGENEKLFF. Written as DNA, the CDR3 is TGTGCCAGCAGCTTAGGTGGGGAGAATGAAAAACTGTTTTTT.